This T cell receptor (beta chain) was recovered during a study of T cell clonality in common variable immunodeficiency. Whole-study results and caveats: Fewer deletions and N-nucleotide insertions were reportedly seen in common variable immunodeficiency TCR beta sequences.

In germline, CDR1 is KGHSH, CDR2 LQKENI. CDR3 size: 16 residues. Trimming at V came to 3 bases and at J to 3 bases, leaving 8 bases not matched to a gene. Equal genomic DNA amounts from CVID and control samples were sequenced. TCRdb keeps only in-frame clones here, not all; method: immunoSEQ multiplex PCR. The sample contains roughly 17,000 clones, none of them singletons. Diagnosis required reduced IgG, IgA and/or IgM with specific antibody deficiency. Blood came from CVID subjects not ill and not taking immunomodulatory or immunosuppressive medication. This clone came up many times. The antigen is not known. The read terminates 3 residues before the CDR3 end, so the remaining end is supplied by the germline J gene.

The sequence was obtained from a human donor with common variable immunodeficiency. The sequenced sample was peripheral blood mononuclear cells. The rearrangement uses TRBV18 and TRBJ2-4; 7 bases line up with TRBD1. This CDR3 reads CASSPNLGGIKNIQYF. The DNA read from the CDR3 is TGTGCCAGCTCACCTAACCTAGGGGGCATCAAAAACATT.